This passage covers 27 T cell receptor beta chains from one sample sequenced in a study of Graves' ophthalmopathy and Graves' hyperthyroidism. For repertoire sequencing, the TCR beta CDR3 regions were amplified from RNA transcripts. In the first round, RT-PCR was carried out with HTBI primers, and a multiplex PCR formed the second round. TCRdb reprocessed the multiplex PCR reads with MiXCR, giving one entry per CDR3 protein. The sample consists of around 600,000 distinct CDR3 sequences, roughly two fifths of them appearing once. The source material was peripheral blood. These receptors were obtained from an adult man with Graves' ophthalmopathy.

The chain combines TRBV24-1 with TRBJ1-3, with 7 bases identical to TRBD1. The V and J ends lost 7 bases and 4 bases, in that order; junction bases with no gene match: 3. The germline CDR1 and CDR2 sequences are KGHDR and SFDVKD. This CDR3 contains 13 residues. The CDR3 bases are TGTGCCACCAGCAAGGACAGGGGAAACACCATATATTTT. Encoded protein: CATSKDRGNTIYF.

This chain links TRBV29-1 with TRBJ1-2; D ambiguous. Germline V gene data show CDR1 as SQVTM and CDR2 as ANQGSEA. The V end was cut by 7 bases, the J end by 6 bases, with 15 bases between. The CDR3 loop spans 12 amino acids. The DNA of the CDR3 is TGCAGCGCCGGAGGGTTTCGGGATGGCTACACCTTC. It is translated as CSAGGFRDGYTF.

The chain carries TRBV24-1 and TRBJ2-3; TRBD2 is a possible D gene (5 bases). This CDR3 is 14 amino acids long. Trimming pared 5 bases from V and 2 bases from J, leaving 10 bases between. CDR1 KGHDR and CDR2 SFDVKD come from the germline V gene. CDR3: CATSGGAATDTQYF. The CDR3 coding sequence is TGTGCCACCAGTGGGGGAGCAGCCACAGATACGCAGTATTTT.

To note about this clonotype: This may come from a read error, since a much larger clone is one base off. This sequence joins TRBV10-3 and TRBJ2-7; tentative D call: TRBD1 (5 bases). The CDR3 has 12 amino acids. The V end was cut by 10 bases, the J end by 7 bases, with 17 bases between. Germline V lookup: CDR1 ENHRY, CDR2 SYGVKD. CDR3 nucleotides: TGTGCCAGCAGCCTCGCAGACAGAGAGCAGTACTTC. Amino acids: CASSLADREQYF.

The rearrangement uses TRBV12-3 or TRBV12-4 and TRBJ1-5, with 9 bases aligning to TRBD1. The CDR3 spans 15 residues. After removal of 5 bases from V and 7 bases from J, the junction contained 9 bases not matched to a gene. CDR3 bases: TGTGCCAGCAGTGGACGACAGGGGGTAGGGCAGCCCCAGCATTTT. Translating it yields CASSGRQGVGQPQHF.

The chain couples TRBV11-1 to TRBJ1-3, with D unclear. The V end was cut by 8 bases, the J end by 2 bases, with 10 bases between. CDR1 SGHAT and CDR2 FQDESV come from the germline V gene (reference sequence). The CDR3 has 13 residues. CDR3 sequence: CASSHSPGNTIYF. CDR3 coding DNA: TGTGCCAGCTCTCACTCCCCTGGAAACACCATATATTTT.

Many counts were recorded for this clonotype. This chain links TRBV9 with TRBJ2-7; the D is unclear. This CDR3 is 12 amino acids long. V was shortened by 3 bases and J by 6 bases, with 10 bases between the two germline ends. Germline lookup yields CDR1 SGDLS and CDR2 YYNGEE. CDR3 region: CASSGGGGEQYF. The CDR3 nucleotides read TGTGCCAGCAGCGGCGGCGGCGGCGAGCAGTACTTC. Full variable domain (missing parts from reference TRBV9 and TRBJ2-7): DSGVTQTPKHLITATGQRVTLRCSPRSGDLSVYWYQQSLDQGLQFLIQYYNGEERAKGNILERFSAQQFPDLHSELNLSSLELGDSALYFCASSGGGGEQYFGPGTRLTVT.

This clonotype has at least ten counts. The chain has TRBV20-1 and TRBJ2-7; D may be TRBD2 (5 bases). V dropped 0 bases and J dropped 4 bases, with 10 bases sitting between them. The CDR3 runs to 13 residues. Germline V gene sequence: CDR1 DFQATT, CDR2 SNEGSKA (reference sequence). The CDR3 region has the DNA TGCAGTGCTAGAGAAGGACGGACTTACGAGCAGTACTTC. As protein: CSAREGRTYEQYF.

V usage is TRBV5-6 and J usage is TRBJ1-4; maybe TRBD1 (6 bases). V lost 5 bases, J lost 0 bases, and 11 bases lay in between. Per germline, CDR1 SGHDT and CDR2 YYEEEE. The CDR3 spans 15 residues. CDR3 in DNA: TGTGCCAGCAGGTCGACAGGCGCAACTAATGAAAAACTGTTTTTT. This translates into CASRSTGATNEKLFF.

The V and J genes are TRBV4-1 and TRBJ2-7, with a possible D match to TRBD2 (6 bases). The ends were cut back, 1 base at V and 2 bases at J, with 9 bases in the middle. Germline-derived CDR1 and CDR2 are MGHRA and YSYEKL. The CDR3 totals 14 residues. Here the CDR3 reads CASSQGGTPYEQYF. CDR3 nucleotide sequence: TGCGCCAGCAGCCAAGGTGGGACTCCCTACGAGCAGTACTTC.

The chain has TRBV6-6 and TRBJ1-1; perhaps TRBD1 as D (5 bases). V lost 0 bases, J lost 11 bases, and 16 bases lay in between. CDR1 is MNHNY and CDR2 is SVGAGI in the germline V gene (reference sequence). CDR3 length: 14 residues. This CDR3 reads CASSYSVSDKAAFF. The CDR3 DNA is TGTGCCAGCAGTTACTCGGTTTCGGACAAGGCGGCTTTCTTT.

The chain links TRBV20-1 to TRBJ1-5; TRBD1 is a possible D gene (5 bases). Between the trimmed V and J ends, which lost 3 bases and 0 bases, there was a span of 12 bases. This CDR3 comprises 15 residues. Germline values: CDR1 DFQATT, CDR2 SNEGSKA (reference sequence). CDR3: CSASGGENSNQPQHF. The CDR3 DNA reads TGCAGTGCTAGTGGGGGGGAAAATAGCAATCAGCCCCAGCATTTT.

In its sample, this clonotype was seen many times. The V gene is TRBV7-9, the J gene TRBJ1-2; no reliable D call. V dropped 1 base and J dropped 7 bases, with 7 bases sitting between them. This CDR3 spans 12 amino acids. Germline CDR1 and CDR2: SEHNR and FQNEAQ (reference sequence). The CDR3 coding sequence is TGTGCCAGCAGCTTAGGGACCTCTGGCTACACCTTC. Translation gives CASSLGTSGYTF.

CDR3 DNA sequence: TGTGCCAGCACCCAGGGTAGCCGTGGAAACACCATATATTTT. Amino acid sequence: CASTQGSRGNTIYF. The genes are TRBV9 and TRBJ1-3, with D perhaps matching TRBD1 (5 bases). The CDR3 contains 14 residues. In germline, CDR1 is SGDLS, CDR2 YYNGEE. Trimming stripped 6 bases from V and 3 bases from J, with 13 bases between.

In its sample, this clonotype was seen many times. This chain links TRBV7-9 with TRBJ2-7; D is perhaps TRBD1 (6 bases). Between the trimmed V and J ends, which lost 2 bases and 4 bases, there was a span of 9 bases. CDR3 length: 13 amino acids. Germline V CDR1 and CDR2: SEHNR, FQNEAQ (reference sequence). CDR3 region: CASSLSGEYEQYF. CDR3 sequence (DNA): TGTGCCAGCAGCTTATCAGGGGAGTACGAGCAGTACTTC. Supplemented by reference TRBV7-9 and TRBJ2-7, the full variable domain reads DTGVSQNPRHKITKRGQNVTFRCDPISEHNRLYWYRQTLGQGPEFLTYFQNEAQLEKSRLLSDRFSAERPKGSFSTLEIQRTEQGDSAMYLCASSLSGEYEQYFGPGTRLTVT.

This clonotype was detected many times. The chain couples TRBV20-1 to TRBJ1-1; weak D call: TRBD1 (5 bases). CDR3 length equals 13 residues. In germline, CDR1 is DFQATT, CDR2 SNEGSKA (reference sequence). The germline V and J ends were trimmed by 6 bases and 3 bases, with 14 bases remaining between them. CDR3 amino acids: CSAAGQAYTEAFF. Written as DNA, the CDR3 is TGCAGTGCCGCGGGGCAGGCTTACACTGAAGCTTTCTTT.

This clonotype came up many times. The junction does not match germline at one end; this may be a read error. J is TRBJ2-5 and V is TRBV5-1, with 9 nucleotides matching TRBD1. The CDR3 totals 14 residues. Looked up from germline, CDR1 is SGHRS and CDR2 is YFSETQ. The CDR3, as DNA: TGTGCCAGCAGCTTGACAGGGGGCCAAGAGACCCAGTACTTC. Protein: CASSLTGGQETQYF. Complete variable domain (other parts from reference TRBV5-1 and TRBJ2-5): KAGVTQTPRYLIKTRGQQVTLSCSPISGHRSVSWYQQTPGQGLQFLFEYFSETQRNKGNFPGRFSGRQFSNSRSEMNVSTLELGDSALYLCASSLTGGQETQYFGPGTRLLVL.

The chain carries TRBV29-1 and TRBJ1-2, with D hard to call. This CDR3 contains 12 residues. Germline assignment: CDR1 SQVTM and CDR2 ANQGSEA. V dropped 0 bases and J dropped 8 bases, with 10 bases sitting between them. The CDR3 region is CSVEEGGGGYTF. CDR3 nucleotides: TGCAGCGTTGAAGAGGGCGGAGGGGGCTACACCTTC.

This clonotype was found many times. The V gene is TRBV7-8, the J gene TRBJ2-5, with a possible D match to TRBD2 (5 bases). CDR1 and CDR2 from the germline V gene are SGHVS and FQNEAQ. The CDR3 consists of 14 residues. Trimming stripped 2 bases from V and 1 base from J, with 8 bases between. The CDR3 loop is CASSLLRGQETQYF. The CDR3 region has the DNA TGTGCCAGCAGCTTACTACGGGGCCAAGAGACCCAGTACTTC.

This clonotype was observed at least ten times. V is TRBV10-3 and J is TRBJ2-5, with 8 bases lining up with TRBD2. Trimming cost V 8 bases and J 1 base; bases outside gene matches: 9. The CDR3 totals 15 residues. Germline CDR1 ENHRY, CDR2 SYGVKD. The CDR3 is CAIAARGRSQETQYF. CDR3 sequence (DNA): TGTGCCATCGCCGCCCGCGGGAGGAGCCAAGAGACCCAGTACTTC.

This clonotype showed up just a few times. The chain is built from TRBV10-3 and TRBJ1-1, with a tentative D call TRBD1 (6 bases). The germline CDR1 and CDR2 sequences are ENHRY and SYGVKD. The V end was cut by 10 bases, the J end by 3 bases, with 18 bases between. This CDR3 region has 14 residues. CDR3 amino acids: CANRPGVFYTEAFF. The DNA for the CDR3 is TGTGCCAACCGCCCAGGGGTTTTTTACACTGAAGCTTTCTTT.

This chain links TRBV25-1 with TRBJ2-7; D is tentatively TRBD1 or TRBD2 (6 bases each). There are 15 residues in the CDR3. V lost 8 bases and J lost 0, with 17 bases in between. The germline gives CDR1 MGHDK, CDR2 SYGVNS. DNA of the CDR3: TGTGCCAGCTCACCACCCGGGGGCAGCTCCTACGAGCAGTACTTC. Protein: CASSPPGGSSYEQYF.

The J gene is TRBJ2-2, the V gene TRBV29-1; perhaps TRBD1 as D (6 bases). CDR1 is SQVTM and CDR2 is ANQGSEA in the germline V gene. Deletions cut 2 bases from V and 6 bases from J, with 7 bases between. The CDR3 consists of 12 residues. DNA of the CDR3: TGCAGCGTTGAATACAGGGCCGGGGAGCTGTTTTTT. Translated, it gives CSVEYRAGELFF.

This clonotype was counted many times. The rearrangement links TRBV12-3 or TRBV12-4 to TRBJ1-5; D is uncertain. The CDR3 extends over 15 amino acids. With 5 bases removed from V and 0 bases from J, the gap between germline ends came to 11 bases. The CDR3 region has the DNA TGTGCCAGCAGTCCGGACGGAGATAGCAATCAGCCCCAGCATTTT. The encoded protein is CASSPDGDSNQPQHF.

The rearrangement joins TRBV29-1 to TRBJ1-4; the match to TRBD1 covers 7 bases. J lost 8 bases, V lost 0 bases, and 6 bases had no gene match. This CDR3 has 14 amino acids. CDR1 is SQVTM and CDR2 is ANQGSEA in the germline V gene. The CDR3 DNA reads as TGCAGCGTTGAAGATGGGACAGTTGGCGAAAAACTGTTTTTT. This gives the protein CSVEDGTVGEKLFF.

The V call is TRBV29-1, the J call TRBJ2-5, with D tentatively TRBD2 (5 bases). The V end lost 4 bases, the J end lost 5 bases, and 14 bases lay between the germline ends. Germline CDR1 reads SQVTM; CDR2 reads ANQGSEA. There are 13 residues in the CDR3. CDR3 sequence (DNA): TGCAGCGTTGTCGTGTTCGGCGGGGAGACCCAGTACTTC. As protein: CSVVVFGGETQYF.

V gene TRBV7-9 combines with J gene TRBJ2-5; 13 bases are a match to TRBD2. CDR3 length: 17 residues. Germline CDR1 is SEHNR and CDR2 is FQNEAQ (reference sequence). With 6 bases clipped from V and 4 bases from J, the junction kept 11 bases outside the gene matches. The CDR3 loop is CASRSQGLAGAVETQYF. DNA of the CDR3: TGTGCCAGCAGATCACAAGGACTAGCGGGGGCCGTAGAGACCCAGTACTTC. Using reference TRBV7-9 and TRBJ2-5 for the parts outside the CDR3, the full variable domain is DTGVSQNPRHKITKRGQNVTFRCDPISEHNRLYWYRQTLGQGPEFLTYFQNEAQLEKSRLLSDRFSAERPKGSFSTLEIQRTEQGDSAMYLCASRSQGLAGAVETQYFGPGTRLLVL.